The 3 T cell receptor beta chains below come from one sample, sequenced in a study of T cells after yellow fever vaccination. Each CDR3 protein is one row after TCRdb ran MiXCR on the 5' RACE reads. Of a few hundred thousand distinct CDR3 sequences in the sample, roughly 10% are singletons; the top ten hold around 20%. The sequencing here drew on PBMCs, taken on the day of the first yellow fever vaccination. All receptors derive from a man aged 18 to 29 who received the YFV17D yellow fever vaccine.

This clonotype was seen a handful of times. The V and J genes are TRBV4-1 and TRBJ2-2, with 8 bases that match TRBD1. Germline loops: CDR1 MGHRA, CDR2 YSYEKL. V dropped 4 bases and J dropped 5; count of bases not matched to a gene: 9. The CDR3 runs 16 residues. The CDR3 is CASSLRDRFQTGELFF. The CDR3 region has the DNA TGCGCCAGCAGCCTCAGGGACAGGTTCCAGACCGGGGAGCTGTTTTTT.

The gene calls are TRBV7-8 and TRBJ1-5, with D perhaps TRBD1 (6 bases). Germline loops: CDR1 SGHVS, CDR2 FQNEAQ. There are 16 residues in the CDR3. The V end was cut by 3 bases, the J end by 4 bases, with 16 bases between. CDR3 residues: CASSFRQGSLNQPQHF. Here the CDR3 DNA reads TGTGCCAGCAGCTTCCGCCAGGGGAGTTTGAATCAGCCCCAGCATTTT.

This clonotype has a single count. Mismatch with germline at one junction end may stem from a read error. The rearrangement joins TRBV29-1 to TRBJ1-2; D is possibly TRBD1 (5 bases). The CDR3 has 12 residues. Looked up from germline, CDR1 is SQVTM and CDR2 is ANQGSEA. This chain's CDR3 is CSARGDNYGHTF. DNA for the CDR3: TGCAGCGCCCGGGGGGATAACTATGGCCACACCTTC.